This TCR beta chain was recorded in a study of CD8+CD57+ T cells in acquired aplastic anemia. Study-level background: Sorted CD4+ and CD8+ cells gave an average of about 3 ug of DNA. Healthy donor CD4+ cell samples had a mean of about 10.8 million reads.

CDR3 size: 14 residues. V was clipped by 8 bases and J by 1 base, with 11 bases between them. CDR1 and CDR2 (germline): MDHEN, SYDVKM. General study points: CD8+ Simpson's diversity did not differ significantly between patients and controls. The same twenty-nine CD8+ CDR3 sequences occurred in patients and in controls.

Note on this clonotype: Its antigen remains unidentified.

Genomic DNA served as template for TCR beta VDJ and CDR3 profiling. One entry per CDR3 protein results from TCRdb running MiXCR on the reads. The profile shows around 68,000 distinct CDR3 sequences, roughly half of them singletons. Input material: sorted CD4+, CD8+, or CD8+CD57+ T cells (not recorded which) from PBMCs. The genes are TRBV28 and TRBJ2-2; D could derive from TRBD1 or TRBD2 (6 bases each). This TCR derives from a human donor in good health, serving as a control. In DNA, the CDR3 is TGTGCCAGCTCCCGGGGGCAGAACACCGGGGAGCTGTTTTTT. This sequence encodes CASSRGQNTGELFF.